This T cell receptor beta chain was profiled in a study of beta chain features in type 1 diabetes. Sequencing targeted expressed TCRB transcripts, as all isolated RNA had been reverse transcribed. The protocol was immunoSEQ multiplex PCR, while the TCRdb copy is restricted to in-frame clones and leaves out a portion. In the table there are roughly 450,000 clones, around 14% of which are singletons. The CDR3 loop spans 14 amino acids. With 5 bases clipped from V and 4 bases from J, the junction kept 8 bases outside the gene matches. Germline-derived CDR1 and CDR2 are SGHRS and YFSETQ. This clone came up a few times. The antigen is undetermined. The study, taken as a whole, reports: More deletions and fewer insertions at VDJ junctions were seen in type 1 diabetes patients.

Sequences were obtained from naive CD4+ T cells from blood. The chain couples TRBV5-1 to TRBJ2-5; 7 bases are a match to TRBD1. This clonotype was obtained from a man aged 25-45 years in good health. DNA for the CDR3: TGCGCCAGCAGAATCGACAGGGCCCTAGAGACCCAGTACTTC. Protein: CASRIDRALETQYF.